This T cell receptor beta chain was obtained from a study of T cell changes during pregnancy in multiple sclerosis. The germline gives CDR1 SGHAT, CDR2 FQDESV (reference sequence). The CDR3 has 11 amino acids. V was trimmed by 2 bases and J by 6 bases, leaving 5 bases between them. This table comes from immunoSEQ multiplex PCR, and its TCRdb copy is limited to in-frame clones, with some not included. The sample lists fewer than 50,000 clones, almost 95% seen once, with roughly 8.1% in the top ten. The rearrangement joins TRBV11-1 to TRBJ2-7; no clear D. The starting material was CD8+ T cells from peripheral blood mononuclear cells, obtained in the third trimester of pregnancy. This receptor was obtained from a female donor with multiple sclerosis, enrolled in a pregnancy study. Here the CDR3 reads CASSLSSEQYF. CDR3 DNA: TGTGCCAGCAGCTTATCCAGCGAGCAGTACTTC.